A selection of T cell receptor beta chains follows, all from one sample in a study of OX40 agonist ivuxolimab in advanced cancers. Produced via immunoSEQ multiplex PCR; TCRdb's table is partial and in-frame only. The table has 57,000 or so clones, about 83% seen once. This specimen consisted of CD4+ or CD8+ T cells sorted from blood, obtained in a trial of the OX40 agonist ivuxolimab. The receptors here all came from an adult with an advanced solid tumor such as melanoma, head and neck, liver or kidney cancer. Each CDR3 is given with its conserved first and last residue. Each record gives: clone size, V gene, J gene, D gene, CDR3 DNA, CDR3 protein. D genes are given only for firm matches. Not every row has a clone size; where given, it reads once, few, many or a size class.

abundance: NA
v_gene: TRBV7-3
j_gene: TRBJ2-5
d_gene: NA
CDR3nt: TGTGCCAGCAGCTTCAAGGGGGAAGAGACCCAGTACTTC
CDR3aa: CASSFKGEETQYF

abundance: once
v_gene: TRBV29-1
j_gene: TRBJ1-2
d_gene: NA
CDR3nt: TGCAGCGTTGACAGTAACTATGGCTACACCTTC
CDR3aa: CSVDSNYGYTF

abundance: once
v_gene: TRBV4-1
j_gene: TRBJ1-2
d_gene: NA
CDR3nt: TGCGCCAGCAGCCAAGGCTTGTCAGGAGAAAGCTATGGCTACACCTTC
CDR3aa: CASSQGLSGESYGYTF

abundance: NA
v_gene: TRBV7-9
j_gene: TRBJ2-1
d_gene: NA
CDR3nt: TGTGCCAGCAGCACTGATTCGAGCGTCAATGAGCAGTTCTTC
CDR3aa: CASSTDSSVNEQFF

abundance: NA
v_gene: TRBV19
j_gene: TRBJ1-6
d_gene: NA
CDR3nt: TGTGCCAGTAGTCGCACCTTGGGACTTTCCCCCAATTCACCCCTCCACTTT
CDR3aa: CASSRTLGLSPNSPLHF

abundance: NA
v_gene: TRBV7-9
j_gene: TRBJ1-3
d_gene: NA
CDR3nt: TGTGCCAGCAGCCCCCCGATCCGTATTGGAAACACCATATATTTT
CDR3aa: CASSPPIRIGNTIYF

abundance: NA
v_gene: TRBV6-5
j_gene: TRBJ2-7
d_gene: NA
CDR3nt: TGTGCCAGCAGTTACTTCCAGGAAGGCGAGCAGTACTTC
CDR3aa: CASSYFQEGEQYF

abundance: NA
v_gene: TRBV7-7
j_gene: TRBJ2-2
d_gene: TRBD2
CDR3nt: TGTGCTAGCAGCTTAGAAGCGGGGGAACACACCGGGGAGCTGTTTTTT
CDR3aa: CASSLEAGEHTGELFF

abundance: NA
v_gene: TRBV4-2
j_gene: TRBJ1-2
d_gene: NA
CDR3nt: TGTGCCAGCAGCCCGGTGCACTCAGGGGAAATAAGTGGCTACGCCTTC
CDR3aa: CASSPVHSGEISGYAF

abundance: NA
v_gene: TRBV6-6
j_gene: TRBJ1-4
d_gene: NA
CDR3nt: TGTGCCAGCATCCCAACGGGGGAGGATGAAAAACTGTTTTTT
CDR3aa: CASIPTGEDEKLFF

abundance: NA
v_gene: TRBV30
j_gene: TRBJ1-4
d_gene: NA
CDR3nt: TGTGCCTGGAGTGTATTGGGGGCTTATAATGAAAAACTGTTTTTT
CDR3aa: CAWSVLGAYNEKLFF